This TCR beta chain emerged from a study of control samples from healthy donors and cancer patients. The germline V gene has CDR1 LGHDT and CDR2 YNNKEL (reference sequence). The CDR3 has 15 residues. V was clipped by 0 bases and J by 3 bases, with 11 bases between them. Generated by immunoSEQ multiplex PCR, the TCRdb table keeps only in-frame clones and is missing some. The sample holds tens of thousands of clones, roughly 90% seen once. The sequencing sample was made of blood. The source is a man aged 45 to 65 in good health. The chain carries TRBV3-1 (or the pseudogene TRBV3-2) and TRBJ1-2; no reliable D call. CDR3 in amino acids: CASSQDWGGDYGYTF. CDR3 bases: TGTGCCAGCAGCCAAGATTGGGGTGGCGACTATGGCTACACCTTC.